The T cell receptor beta chain described here comes from a study of OX40 agonist ivuxolimab in advanced cancers. Background on the study: Those enrolled were less than 85% male, with a mean age of around 55 years and ages from about 20 to 80.

Assay: immunoSEQ multiplex PCR; the TCRdb copy retains only in-frame clones and omits some. The sample carries approximately 55,000 clones, approximately 86% recorded once. On this clone itself: Its specificity is not known.

Study-wide results and limits: Among patients with partial responses at 0.1-3.0 mg/kg, clonal expansion was among the lowest.

The TCR sequence derives from an adult with an advanced solid tumor such as melanoma, head and neck, liver or kidney cancer. The sample in question was CD4+ or CD8+ T cells sorted from blood, obtained in a trial of the OX40 agonist ivuxolimab.

CDR3 sequence (DNA): TGTGCCAGCAGCTCCCGCCAGGGGCTAAATGGCTACACCTTC. Its translation: CASSSRQGLNGYTF. This rearrangement joins TRBV9 to TRBJ1-2; TRBD1 might be the D (6 bases). The V end was cut by 4 bases, the J end by 6 bases, with 16 bases between. The germline CDR1 and CDR2 sequences are SGDLS and YYNGEE. The length of the CDR3 is 14 residues. Together with reference TRBV9 and TRBJ1-2, the CDR3 gives the full variable domain: DSGVTQTPKHLITATGQRVTLRCSPRSGDLSVYWYQQSLDQGLQFLIQYYNGEERAKGNILERFSAQQFPDLHSELNLSSLELGDSALYFCASSSRQGLNGYTFGSGTRLTVV.